This TCR beta chain was found in a study of blood T cell repertoires in COVID-19. Sequencing was performed with immunoSEQ multiplex PCR; in TCRdb, only in-frame clones are kept and a portion is missing. Among approximately 300,000 clones listed, approximately 88% were seen once. Participant ages covered about 18 to 95 years across about 22 US areas. Cohorts were assigned according to the clinical history that participants reported. Sequencing was carried out using PBMCs or T cells enriched from blood (not recorded which). This receptor was taken from a man aged 60 to 69 who had recovered from COVID-19.

The DNA for the CDR3 is TGCGCCAGCAGCCGACAAGGGACTAGCGGGAGGGCCTACACCGGGGAGCTGTTTTTT. This sequence encodes CASSRQGTSGRAYTGELFF. This sequence joins TRBV5-1 and TRBJ2-2, with TRBD2 matching 16 bases. The V gene end was trimmed by 4 bases and the J gene end by 3 bases; junction bases not matched to a gene: 9. This CDR3 contains 19 residues. The V gene's germline CDR1 is SGHRS and CDR2 YFSETQ. The variable domain in full, with the rest retrieved from reference TRBV5-1 and TRBJ2-2, is KAGVTQTPRYLIKTRGQQVTLSCSPISGHRSVSWYQQTPGQGLQFLFEYFSETQRNKGNFPGRFSGRQFSNSRSEMNVSTLELGDSALYLCASSRQGTSGRAYTGELFFGEGSRLTVL.